Listed below are T cell receptor beta chains from one sample, sequenced in a study of T cell repertoires in cytomegalovirus infection. MiXCR, applied by TCRdb to the reads, yields one record per CDR3 protein. The sample includes 150,000 to 200,000 distinct CDR3 sequences, about 15% of them seen just once. Material: PBMCs. The source is a human donor in good health (CMV status not recorded). Some clones in this sample may be carry-over from other donors' samples. CDR3s include the opening cysteine and the closing phenylalanine or tryptophan. The D gene is left open where the match is weak. The size field is filled for only some rows; it gives once, few, many or a size class.

D: NA; size: NA; J: TRBJ1-1; V: TRBV24-1; DNA: TGTGCCACCAGTGGAGGCCACCCTAACACTGAAGCTTTCTTT; CDR3: CATSGGHPNTEAFF
D: NA; size: many; J: TRBJ1-3; V: TRBV7-2; DNA: TGTGCCAGCAGCGAATGGGGGCGAAAAAACACCATATATTTT; CDR3: CASSEWGRKNTIYF
D: NA; size: few; J: TRBJ2-7; V: TRBV20-1; DNA: TGCAGTGCTCAGGAGGGGGGCGAGCAGTACTTC; CDR3: CSAQEGGEQYF
D: NA; size: NA; J: TRBJ1-1; V: TRBV25-1; DNA: TGTGCCAGCGGGCGGGGCTTAATATACCTCTTT; CDR3: CASGRGLIYLF
D: NA; size: few; J: TRBJ2-5; V: TRBV28; DNA: TGTGCCAGCAGTTCCCCAGGGGTACGAGAGACCCAGTACTTC; CDR3: CASSSPGVRETQYF
D: NA; size: many; J: TRBJ2-3; V: TRBV12-5; DNA: TGTGCTAGTGGCACCCCGACCACAGATACGCAGTATTTT; CDR3: CASGTPTTDTQYF
D: TRBD1; size: NA; J: TRBJ1-4; V: TRBV18; DNA: TGTGCCAGCTCACCCTCGGGACAGGGAGGCGAAAAACTGTTTTTT; CDR3: CASSPSGQGGEKLFF
D: NA; size: NA; J: TRBJ2-1; V: TRBV7-2; DNA: TGTGCCAGCAGTATCCGTGGACCGACTGGGAATGAGCAGTTCTTC; CDR3: CASSIRGPTGNEQFF
D: TRBD2; size: NA; J: TRBJ2-3; V: TRBV29-1; DNA: TGCAGCGCCTCCGGGACTAGCGGGAGATTGGCAGATACGCAGTATTTT; CDR3: CSASGTSGRLADTQYF
D: NA; size: few; J: TRBJ2-5; V: TRBV6-2/TRBV6-3; DNA: TGTGCCAGCAGTTATGGGAGGGGTCAACAGGGGGAGACCCAGTACTTC; CDR3: CASSYGRGQQGETQYF
D: NA; size: NA; J: TRBJ1-2; V: TRBV4-1; DNA: TGCGCCAGCAGCCAAGATAGAGCTGGAGGCTACACCTTC; CDR3: CASSQDRAGGYTF
D: NA; size: NA; J: TRBJ2-3; V: TRBV5-1; DNA: TGCGCCAGCAGCAAACAGGGTGATGGCACAGATACGCAGTATTTT; CDR3: CASSKQGDGTDTQYF
D: NA; size: NA; J: TRBJ1-1; V: TRBV29-1; DNA: TGCAGCGTTGAAGATGGGGGTGGCGGGGGCACTGAAGCTTTCTTT; CDR3: CSVEDGGGGGTEAFF
D: NA; size: many; J: TRBJ2-7; V: TRBV12-5; DNA: TGTGCTAGTGGATTCCTATACGAGCAGTACTTC; CDR3: CASGFLYEQYF
D: TRBD1; size: many; J: TRBJ1-2; V: TRBV7-2; DNA: TGTGCCCTCAGGGGGGGGACAAGTGGCTACACCTTC; CDR3: CALRGGTSGYTF
D: NA; size: NA; J: TRBJ2-3; V: TRBV20-1; DNA: TGCAGTGCCCGTCGCCCGGGACTTGGCACAGATACGCAGTATTTT; CDR3: CSARRPGLGTDTQYF
D: NA; size: many; J: TRBJ2-1; V: TRBV7-8; DNA: TGTGCCACCGCGGCGGGTCGCTCAACGGATGAGCAGTTCTTC; CDR3: CATAAGRSTDEQFF
D: NA; size: NA; J: TRBJ1-5; V: TRBV9; DNA: TGTGCCAGCGGGGACTCCTACGATCAGCCCCAGCATTTT; CDR3: CASGDSYDQPQHF
D: TRBD2; size: many; J: TRBJ2-2; V: TRBV19; DNA: TGTGCCAGTACCCTAGCGGGAGGGCCCGTAGCGACCGGGGAGCTGTTTTTT; CDR3: CASTLAGGPVATGELFF
D: NA; size: few; J: TRBJ2-1; V: TRBV20-1; DNA: TGCAGTGCTAGAGTACGAGCCCCCAGCTCCTACAATGAGCAGTTCTTC; CDR3: CSARVRAPSSYNEQFF
D: NA; size: many; J: TRBJ1-2; V: TRBV28; DNA: TGTGCCAGCAGCCCCGGCCTGAACTATGGCTACACCTTC; CDR3: CASSPGLNYGYTF
D: NA; size: many; J: TRBJ2-7; V: TRBV12-3/TRBV12-4; DNA: TGTGCCAGCAGCTCCCAGGGTTACGAGCAGTACTTC; CDR3: CASSSQGYEQYF
D: TRBD2; size: many; J: TRBJ2-1; V: TRBV7-8; DNA: TGTGCCAGCAGCTTCCTAGCGGGAGGGTTCTCCTACAATGAGCAGTTCTTC; CDR3: CASSFLAGGFSYNEQFF
D: NA; size: NA; J: TRBJ2-4; V: TRBV2; DNA: TGTGCCAGCAGTGAAGCGGAGATAGCGTTGAGGAACATTCAGTACTTC; CDR3: CASSEAEIALRNIQYF
D: NA; size: NA; J: TRBJ1-2; V: TRBV6-2/TRBV6-3; DNA: TGTGCCAGCAGTTTTGGGCCCAGTAACTATGGCTACACCTTC; CDR3: CASSFGPSNYGYTF
D: NA; size: NA; J: TRBJ2-7; V: TRBV5-1; DNA: TGCGCCAGCAGCTTGTCTACACATTACGAGCAGTACTTC; CDR3: CASSLSTHYEQYF
D: TRBD1; size: few; J: TRBJ1-1; V: TRBV20-1; DNA: TGCAGTGCTAGAAAGCCGGGACAGGGGATTGCTGAAGCTTTCTTT; CDR3: CSARKPGQGIAEAFF
D: NA; size: many; J: TRBJ1-5; V: TRBV7-2; DNA: TGTGCCAGCAGCTTAGAAGGTGGCACACAGCCCCAGCATTTT; CDR3: CASSLEGGTQPQHF
D: TRBD2; size: many; J: TRBJ2-5; V: TRBV11-2; DNA: TGTGCCAGCAGCTTAGTCCTAGCGGGAGGGCCAGGACAAGAGACCCAGTACTTC; CDR3: CASSLVLAGGPGQETQYF
D: TRBD1; size: many; J: TRBJ2-3; V: TRBV7-2; DNA: TGTGCCAGCAGCTTAGCTGAGACAGGGGGCGGGTCAGATACGCAGTATTTT; CDR3: CASSLAETGGGSDTQYF
D: NA; size: many; J: TRBJ2-7; V: TRBV6-2/TRBV6-3; DNA: TGTGCCAGCAGTTCCCGCCCTCAGGGCCGCTACGAGCAGTACTTC; CDR3: CASSSRPQGRYEQYF
D: TRBD1; size: NA; J: TRBJ1-2; V: TRBV5-1; DNA: TGCGCCAGCAGCTTGGCCCGCGGACAGGGGATTAATGGTATCTATGGCTACACCTTC; CDR3: CASSLARGQGINGIYGYTF
D: NA; size: many; J: TRBJ2-3; V: TRBV7-9; DNA: TGTGCCAGCAAAGGGGATACGCAGTATTTT; CDR3: CASKGDTQYF
D: NA; size: NA; J: TRBJ1-6; V: TRBV6-5; DNA: TGTGCCAGCAGTTACTCAGAGGGCTCCTATAATTCACCCCTCCACTTT; CDR3: CASSYSEGSYNSPLHF
D: NA; size: many; J: TRBJ2-6; V: TRBV7-6; DNA: TGTGCCAGCAGCCTCGGACCGCTCCGCTCTGGGGCCAACGTCCTGACTTTC; CDR3: CASSLGPLRSGANVLTF
D: TRBD2; size: few; J: TRBJ2-3; V: TRBV29-1; DNA: TGCAGCGCCCTTCCGGGACTAGCGGGAGTTGCAGATACGCAGTATTTT; CDR3: CSALPGLAGVADTQYF
D: NA; size: many; J: TRBJ2-7; V: TRBV7-9; DNA: TGTGCCAGCAGCCGTATTACAGGGCCCCCCAACTCCTACGAGCAGTACTTC; CDR3: CASSRITGPPNSYEQYF
D: TRBD1; size: NA; J: TRBJ2-5; V: TRBV5-1; DNA: TGCGCCAGCAGCCCGGACAGGGGTCTCCAAGAGACCCAGTACTTC; CDR3: CASSPDRGLQETQYF
D: NA; size: many; J: TRBJ1-3; V: TRBV7-2; DNA: TGTGCCAGCAGCTGGCCGGGACCTGGAAACACCATATATTTT; CDR3: CASSWPGPGNTIYF
D: NA; size: many; J: TRBJ1-1; V: TRBV25-1; DNA: TGTGCCAGCAGTAATTGGGACGCCTCTTGGGCTTTCTTT; CDR3: CASSNWDASWAFF
D: NA; size: few; J: TRBJ2-3; V: TRBV11-2; DNA: TGTGCCAGCAGCTGGGGAGGAAGCACAGATACGCAGTATTTT; CDR3: CASSWGGSTDTQYF
D: TRBD2; size: NA; J: TRBJ2-1; V: TRBV19; DNA: TGTGCCAGCGTGACTAGCGGGAGATCCTACAATGAGCAGTTCTTC; CDR3: CASVTSGRSYNEQFF
D: NA; size: few; J: TRBJ1-3; V: TRBV28; DNA: TGTGCCAGCAGTCCCCCGCGCTCTGGAAACACCATATATTTT; CDR3: CASSPPRSGNTIYF
D: TRBD2; size: few; J: TRBJ2-7; V: TRBV6-2/TRBV6-3; DNA: TGTGCCAGCAGCCCAATTAGCGGGTCCTACGAGCAGTACTTC; CDR3: CASSPISGSYEQYF
D: TRBD1; size: few; J: TRBJ1-2; V: TRBV29-1; DNA: TGCAGCGGGGGACAGGGGGACTATGGCTACACCTTC; CDR3: CSGGQGDYGYTF
D: NA; size: many; J: TRBJ2-7; V: TRBV7-8; DNA: TGTGCCAGCAGCTTAGCAGCTAACTACGAGCAGTACTTC; CDR3: CASSLAANYEQYF
D: NA; size: many; J: TRBJ2-5; V: TRBV7-2; DNA: TGTGCCAGCAGCTTAGGGCGCGAGACCCAGTACTTC; CDR3: CASSLGRETQYF
D: NA; size: few; J: TRBJ1-4; V: TRBV29-1; DNA: TGCAGCGTTGATGGGGAGGGTGATGAAAAACTGTTTTTT; CDR3: CSVDGEGDEKLFF
D: TRBD1; size: many; J: TRBJ2-2; V: TRBV7-3; DNA: TGTGCCAGCAGCTTAAACCCCGGGACAGGAGCGAACACCGGGGAGCTGTTTTTT; CDR3: CASSLNPGTGANTGELFF
D: TRBD2; size: many; J: TRBJ2-3; V: TRBV20-1; DNA: TGCAGTGTTAGACGTACTAGCGGGAGTGATACGCAGTATTTT; CDR3: CSVRRTSGSDTQYF
D: NA; size: NA; J: TRBJ1-1; V: TRBV28; DNA: TGTGCCAGCAGTTTATACCCGAACACTGAAGCTTTCTTT; CDR3: CASSLYPNTEAFF
D: TRBD1; size: many; J: TRBJ1-2; V: TRBV7-2; DNA: TGTGCCAGCAGCTTAGCGGGGACAGATACTTATGGCTACACCTTC; CDR3: CASSLAGTDTYGYTF
D: TRBD2; size: NA; J: TRBJ2-2; V: TRBV7-6; DNA: TGTGCCACTTCGGGACTAGCGGGGACAGAGTACACCGGGGAGCTGTTTTTT; CDR3: CATSGLAGTEYTGELFF
D: NA; size: NA; J: TRBJ1-1; V: TRBV12-3/TRBV12-4; DNA: TGTGCCAGCAGTTTGATGCTCATGAACACTGAAGCTTTCTTT; CDR3: CASSLMLMNTEAFF
D: NA; size: many; J: TRBJ2-5; V: TRBV7-3; DNA: TGTGCCAGCAGCTTCGCGGGGAGACTTACCAGGGAGACCCAGTACTTC; CDR3: CASSFAGRLTRETQYF